This T cell receptor (beta chain) was identified during a study of sequential checkpoint blockade in melanoma. Across the whole study: After nivolumab or ipilimumab alone, around 20 patients had week-13 rebiopsies.

The treatment is: randomized to nivolumab then ipilimumab (arm A) or the reverse (arm B). DNA-damaging chemotherapy had not been given to any patient beforehand. Produced via immunoSEQ multiplex PCR; TCRdb's table is partial and in-frame only. The data show around 4,200 clones, roughly 23% seen once. The CDR3 has 13 amino acids. Trimming cost V 7 bases and J 8 bases, with 20 bases left between them. The germline V gene has CDR1 SQVTM and CDR2 ANQGSEA. This rearrangement joins TRBV29-1 to TRBJ1-2, with D perhaps matching TRBD1 (5 bases). This TCR derives from a human donor with melanoma. The source material was tumor tissue (inferred from file names), sampled from a patient given nivolumab and ipilimumab in sequence. The chain's CDR3 is CSAERFQGEGYTF. DNA for the CDR3: TGCAGCGCTGAGAGGTTTCAGGGCGAGGGCTACACCTTC.